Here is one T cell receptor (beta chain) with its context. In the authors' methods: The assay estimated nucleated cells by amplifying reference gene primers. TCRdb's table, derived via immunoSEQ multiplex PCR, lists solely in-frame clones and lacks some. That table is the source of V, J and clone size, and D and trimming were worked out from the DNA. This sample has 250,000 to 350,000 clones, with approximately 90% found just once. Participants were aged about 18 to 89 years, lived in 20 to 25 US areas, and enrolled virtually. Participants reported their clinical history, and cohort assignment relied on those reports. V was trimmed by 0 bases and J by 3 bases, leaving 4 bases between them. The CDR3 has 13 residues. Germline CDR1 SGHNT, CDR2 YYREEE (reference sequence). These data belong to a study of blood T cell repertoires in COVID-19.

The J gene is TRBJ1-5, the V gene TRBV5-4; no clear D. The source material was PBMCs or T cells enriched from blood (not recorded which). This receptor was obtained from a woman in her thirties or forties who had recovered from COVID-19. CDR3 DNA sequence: TGTGCCAGCAGCTTGGGAGACAATCAGCCCCAGCATTTT. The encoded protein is CASSLGDNQPQHF.